The sequence of this T cell receptor beta chain was determined in a study of glioma-infiltrating T cells after dendritic cell vaccination. Study information: Samples are from glioblastoma patients in Phase I and II dendritic cell vaccine trials.

On this clone: No antigen is known for it.

Study results and caveats: Complete blood and tumor specimen sets were limited to few patients.

Germline assignment: CDR1 SNHLY and CDR2 FYNNEI. The CDR3 consists of 16 residues. V lost 4 bases to trimming and J lost 3 bases; unmatched junction nucleotides: 8. Produced via immunoSEQ multiplex PCR; TCRdb's table is partial and in-frame only. The sample has roughly 80,000 clones, roughly 89% seen once. Patients had residual fresh-frozen tumor tissue and more than two years of survival data. The TCR was taken from a human donor with glioblastoma. The J gene is TRBJ2-3, the V gene TRBV2, with 9 bases lining up with TRBD2. The sample consisted of blood, taken before dendritic cell vaccination. The CDR3 sequence is CASSVPRTSETDTQYF. In DNA form, the CDR3 reads TGTGCCAGCAGTGTCCCCCGGACTAGCGAGACAGATACGCAGTATTTT. Full variable domain (outside the CDR3, taken from reference TRBV2 and TRBJ2-3): EPEVTQTPSHQVTQMGQEVILRCVPISNHLYFYWYRQILGQKVEFLVSFYNNEISEKSEIFDDQFSVERPDGSNFTLKIRSTKLEDSAMYFCASSVPRTSETDTQYFGPGTRLTVL.